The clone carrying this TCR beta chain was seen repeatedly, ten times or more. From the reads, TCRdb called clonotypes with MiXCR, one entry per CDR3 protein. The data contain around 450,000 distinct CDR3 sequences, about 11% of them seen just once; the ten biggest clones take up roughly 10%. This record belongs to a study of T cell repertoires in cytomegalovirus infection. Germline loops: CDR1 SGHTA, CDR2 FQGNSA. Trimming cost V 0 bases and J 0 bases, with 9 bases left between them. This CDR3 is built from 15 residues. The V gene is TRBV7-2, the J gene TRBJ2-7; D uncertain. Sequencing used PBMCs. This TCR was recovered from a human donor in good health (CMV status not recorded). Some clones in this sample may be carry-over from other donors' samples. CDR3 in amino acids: CASSLADPRSYEQYF. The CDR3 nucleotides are TGTGCCAGCAGCTTAGCGGACCCACGCTCCTACGAGCAGTACTTC.